This T cell receptor beta chain is drawn from a study of T cell repertoires in cytomegalovirus infection. Overall study: Public signatures in TCR beta pointed to CMV infection and matching HLA type. Whole-study findings and limits: HLA-C-restricted CMV-specific TCR beta clonotypes prevailed in the ex vivo response.

In TCRdb, the reads were re-called with MiXCR into one record per CDR3 protein. The sample has under 300,000 distinct CDR3 sequences, about 17% seen once. This CDR3 comprises 16 residues. Germline V gene sequence: CDR1 SGHTA, CDR2 FQGNSA. V trimming: 5 bases; J trimming: 5 bases; junction bases outside the gene matches: 10. At least ten counts were recorded for this clonotype. What it binds is unknown. The receptor's source is a human donor in good health (CMV status not recorded). Some clones in this sample may be carry-over from other donors' samples. The chain recombines TRBV7-2 with TRBJ2-3; 10 nucleotides line up with TRBD2. Source material: CD8+ T cells from PBMCs. The CDR3 DNA is TGTGCCAGCAGCGGGGCGCCGGGACTAGCGAGAGATACGCAGTATTTT. Translating gives CASSGAPGLARDTQYF.